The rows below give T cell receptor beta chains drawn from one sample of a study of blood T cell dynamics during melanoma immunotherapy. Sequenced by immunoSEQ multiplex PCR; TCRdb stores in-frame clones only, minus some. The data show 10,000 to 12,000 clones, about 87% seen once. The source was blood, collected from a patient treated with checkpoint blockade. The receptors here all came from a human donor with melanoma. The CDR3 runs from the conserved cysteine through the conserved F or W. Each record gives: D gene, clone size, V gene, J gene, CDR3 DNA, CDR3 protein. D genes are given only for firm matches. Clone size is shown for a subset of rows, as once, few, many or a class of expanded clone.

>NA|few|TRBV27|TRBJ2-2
TGTGCCAGTAACCGCAGAATGAACACCGGGGAGCTGTTTTTT
CASNRRMNTGELFF
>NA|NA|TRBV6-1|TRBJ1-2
TGTGCCAGCAGGCCCACCGATCGGGATTCCTCTGGCTACACCTTC
CASRPTDRDSSGYTF
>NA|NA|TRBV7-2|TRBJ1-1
TGTGCCAGCAGCTCGCAGGGGAACACTGAAGCTTTCTTT
CASSSQGNTEAFF
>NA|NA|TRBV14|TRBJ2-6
TGTGCCAGCAGCCAAGTACGGGGCAGGAACGTCCTGACTTTC
CASSQVRGRNVLTF
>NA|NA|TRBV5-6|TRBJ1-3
TGTGCCAGCGCAGTCCGGGGCTCTGGAAACACCATATATTTT
CASAVRGSGNTIYF
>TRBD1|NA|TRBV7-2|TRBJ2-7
TGTGCCAGCAGCCGATCCGGGACAGGGGGCATCCACGAGCAGTACTTC
CASSRSGTGGIHEQYF
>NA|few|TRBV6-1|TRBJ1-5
TGTGCCAGCAGCAGCTATAGCAATCAGCCCCAGCATTTT
CASSSYSNQPQHF
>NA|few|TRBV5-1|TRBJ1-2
TGCGCCAGCAGCTTGAGCCAGATCTATGGCTACACCTTC
CASSLSQIYGYTF
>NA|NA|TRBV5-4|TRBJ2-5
TGTGCCAGCAGCATCGACAGGAGCCAAGAGACCCAGTACTTC
CASSIDRSQETQYF
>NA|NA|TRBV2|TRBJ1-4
TGTGCCAGCACTGACGGGGAAAAACTGTTTTTT
CASTDGEKLFF
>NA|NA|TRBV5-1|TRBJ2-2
TGCGCCAGCAGCTTAGGGTCGAACACCGGGGAGCTGTTTTTT
CASSLGSNTGELFF
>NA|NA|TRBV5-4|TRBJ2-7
TGTGCCAGCAGCCTACAGGCGGACGAGCAGTACTTC
CASSLQADEQYF
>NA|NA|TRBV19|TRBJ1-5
TGTGCCAGTAGTTTAACCCGGGGGGGTAGCAATCAGCCCCAGCATTTT
CASSLTRGGSNQPQHF
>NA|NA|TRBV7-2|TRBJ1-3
TGTGCCAGCAGCTTAGATACAGGAAGACTTGGAAACACCATATATTTT
CASSLDTGRLGNTIYF
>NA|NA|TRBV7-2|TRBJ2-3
TGTGCCAGCAGCTTAACCCGGGGGTCAGATACGCAGTATTTT
CASSLTRGSDTQYF
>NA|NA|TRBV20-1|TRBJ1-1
TGCAGTGCTAGCTTCCGTTTTGAAGCTTTCTTT
CSASFRFEAFF
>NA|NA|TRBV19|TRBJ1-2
TGTGCCAGTAGCCCCCGGACACGAGCTAACTATGGCTACACCTTC
CASSPRTRANYGYTF